The sequence of this T cell receptor (beta chain) was determined in a study of T-cell reconstitution after alpha-beta-depleted transplantation in children. Study outcomes and limitations: Reports say that about two months after transplant, the alpha-beta T cells came out of several hundred graft clones that had expanded. High day-60 TCRbeta diversity in some patients came from surviving recipient T cells and thymic progenitors. Diversity and T-cell counts at one year after transplant derived mostly from new T cells.

During its preparation, the TCRbeta library received unique molecular identifiers. MiXCR, run by TCRdb on the PCR reads, gives a single entry per CDR3 protein. The repertoire holds roughly 120,000 distinct CDR3 sequences, under 25% seen once, with 10% to 13% in the top ten. In this sample, this clonotype turned up many times. Antigen unknown. The sequencing here drew on PBMCs, mostly from graft donor cells, taken 180 days after TCRalphabeta/CD19-depleted stem cell transplant. This TCR came from a male patient aged 2-10 years who had a stem cell transplant for chronic granulomatous disease, so the T cells may come from the graft donor.

CDR3 sequence (DNA): TGCAGCGTTGGTCGCAGCACAGATACGCAGTATTTT. As protein: CSVGRSTDTQYF. The chain joins TRBV29-1 to TRBJ2-3; D gene unclear. This CDR3 spans 12 amino acids. V lost 4 bases to trimming and J lost 0 bases, with 5 bases between them. In germline, CDR1 is SQVTM, CDR2 ANQGSEA.